This T cell receptor beta chain was documented in a study of cytomegalovirus exposure and HLA in healthy donors. Findings and limits, study-wide: The classifier, whose performance was assessed in both the original and validation cohorts, reportedly diagnosed cytomegalovirus status with high specificity and sensitivity. 150 to 200 TCR beta chains were listed as cytomegalovirus-associated.

Primers included in the PCR were 60 Vbeta and 13 Jbeta primers. Repertoires were generated with immunoSEQ multiplex PCR, while TCRdb's copy carries only in-frame clones and drops some. The sample has about 140,000 clones, roughly 76% seen once. V dropped 0 bases and J dropped 9 bases, with 12 bases sitting between them. CDR1 is SGHAT and CDR2 is FQNNGV in the germline V gene. There are 15 residues in the CDR3. Donors consisted of healthy bone marrow donors. A note on this clone: What it binds is unknown.

This clonotype was obtained from a human donor in good health. Sequenced sample: PBMCs. J is TRBJ1-6 and V is TRBV11-2; D perhaps matches TRBD1 (6 bases). CDR3 nucleotide sequence: TGTGCCAGCAGCTTAGATTACAGGGTGATTTCACCCCTCCACTTT. Its protein is CASSLDYRVISPLHF.